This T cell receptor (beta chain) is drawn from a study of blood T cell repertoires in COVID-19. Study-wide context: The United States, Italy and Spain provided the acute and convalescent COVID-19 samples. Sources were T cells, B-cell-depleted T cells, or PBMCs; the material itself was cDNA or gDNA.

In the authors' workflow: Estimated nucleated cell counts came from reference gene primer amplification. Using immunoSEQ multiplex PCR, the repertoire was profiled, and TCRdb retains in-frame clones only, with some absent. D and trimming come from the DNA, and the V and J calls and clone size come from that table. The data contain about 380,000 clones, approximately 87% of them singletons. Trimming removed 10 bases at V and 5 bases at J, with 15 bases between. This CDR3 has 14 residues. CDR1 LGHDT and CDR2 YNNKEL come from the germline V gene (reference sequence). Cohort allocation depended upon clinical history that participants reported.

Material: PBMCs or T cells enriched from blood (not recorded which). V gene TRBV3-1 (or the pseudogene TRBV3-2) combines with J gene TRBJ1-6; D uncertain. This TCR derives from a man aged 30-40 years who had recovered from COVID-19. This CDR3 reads CATKGSGDNSPLHF. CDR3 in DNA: TGTGCCACCAAAGGCAGCGGGGATAATTCACCCCTCCACTTT.